Each of the 5 T cell receptor beta chains below was sequenced from the same sample in a study of shared clonotypes between healthy human individuals (dated by TCRdb to the early 2020s). Library method: the immunoSEQ multiplex PCR assay. In TCRdb, the immuneACCESS table is reduced to in-frame sequences with V and J assigned. These tables do not hold every clone; where another copy was compared, an unresolved V gene accounts for under half, and the others remain unexplained. The sample has approximately 2.5 million clones on record, more than 85% of them singletons. Around 0.37% of the sample goes to the ten largest clones. Sequenced input: naive CD4+ T cells from PBMCs. Read against the paper, the sample's cell subset or site label means: CD45RA+ positively selected. The receptors were sampled from a man aged 18 to 29 in good health. Some clones in this sample may be carry-over from other donors' samples.

Turning to this clone: In the same sample, other DNA sequences code for this CDR3. The chain couples TRBV27 to TRBJ2-7; TRBD1 aligns across 10 bases. The CDR3 consists of 14 residues. With 5 bases clipped from V and 4 bases from J, the junction kept 5 bases outside the gene matches. CDR1 MNHEY and CDR2 SMNVEV come from the germline V gene (reference sequence). The CDR3 bases are TGTGCCAGCAGTCTGGGACAGGGGAGGTACGAGCAGTACTTC. As protein: CASSLGQGRYEQYF.

This chain uses TRBV9 with TRBJ2-2; unclear D gene. The CDR3 is 15 residues long. Per the germline V gene, CDR1 is SGDLS and CDR2 is YYNGEE. V was pared by 2 bases and J by 3 bases, with 11 bases between. The CDR3 nucleotides are TGTGCCAGCAGCGTCCAATCGTTTGACACCGGGGAGCTGTTTTTT. It yields the protein CASSVQSFDTGELFF. The entire variable domain, with the rest obtained from reference TRBV9 and TRBJ2-2, is as follows: DSGVTQTPKHLITATGQRVTLRCSPRSGDLSVYWYQQSLDQGLQFLIQYYNGEERAKGNILERFSAQQFPDLHSELNLSSLELGDSALYFCASSVQSFDTGELFFGEGSRLTVL.

The chain uses TRBV19 and TRBJ1-2; 8 nucleotides match TRBD1. The CDR3 consists of 15 residues. The V segment lost 5 bases and the J segment 4 bases; nucleotides outside the gene matches: 9. Germline V CDR1 and CDR2: LNHDA, SQIVND (reference sequence). In DNA, the CDR3 is TGTGCCAGTAGTGCGGGACAGGCCCCTTTCTATGGCTACACCTTC. It yields the protein CASSAGQAPFYGYTF.

The chain joins TRBV18 to TRBJ2-7; D might be TRBD1 (5 bases). Trimming removed 0 bases at V and 5 bases at J, with 17 bases between. The CDR3 extends over 16 amino acids. Germline V lookup: CDR1 KGHSH, CDR2 LQKENI. In nucleotides, the CDR3 is TGTGCCAGCTCACCACCGGGCTGGGTGACAGACCACGAGCAGTACTTC. Translation gives CASSPPGWVTDHEQYF.

The gene calls are TRBV7-8 and TRBJ2-2; the D call may be TRBD1 or TRBD2 (5 bases each). CDR1 and CDR2 from the germline V gene are SGHVS and FQNEAQ. The CDR3 length is 15 residues. Trimming cost V 4 bases and J 4 bases, with 13 bases left between them. CDR3 sequence (DNA): TGTGCCAGCAGCTGGGGCCCACGGGGCACCGGGGAGCTGTTTTTT. This encodes CASSWGPRGTGELFF.